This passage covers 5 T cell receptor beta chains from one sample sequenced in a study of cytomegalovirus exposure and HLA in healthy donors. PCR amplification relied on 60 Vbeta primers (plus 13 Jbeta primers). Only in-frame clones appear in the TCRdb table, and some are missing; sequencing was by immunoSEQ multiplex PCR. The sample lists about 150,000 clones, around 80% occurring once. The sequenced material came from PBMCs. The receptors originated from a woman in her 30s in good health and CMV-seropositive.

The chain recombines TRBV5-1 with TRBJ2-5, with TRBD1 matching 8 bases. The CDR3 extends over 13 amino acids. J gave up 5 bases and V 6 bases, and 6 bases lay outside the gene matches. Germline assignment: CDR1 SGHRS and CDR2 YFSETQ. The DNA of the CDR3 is TGCGCCAGCAATCAGGGGGCTGGGGAGACCCAGTACTTC. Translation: CASNQGAGETQYF.

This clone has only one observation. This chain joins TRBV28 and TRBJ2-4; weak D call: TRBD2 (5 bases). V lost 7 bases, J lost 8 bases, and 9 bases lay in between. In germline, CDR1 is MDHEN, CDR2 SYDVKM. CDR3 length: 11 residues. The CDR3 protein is CASTAGDIQYF. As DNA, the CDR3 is TGTGCCAGCACCGCCGGGGACATTCAGTACTTC.

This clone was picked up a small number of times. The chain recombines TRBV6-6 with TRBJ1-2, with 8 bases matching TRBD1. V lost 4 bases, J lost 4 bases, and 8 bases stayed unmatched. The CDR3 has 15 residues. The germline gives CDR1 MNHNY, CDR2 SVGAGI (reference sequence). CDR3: CASSWGQEGTYGYTF. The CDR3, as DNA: TGTGCCAGCAGTTGGGGACAGGAAGGTACCTATGGCTACACCTTC.

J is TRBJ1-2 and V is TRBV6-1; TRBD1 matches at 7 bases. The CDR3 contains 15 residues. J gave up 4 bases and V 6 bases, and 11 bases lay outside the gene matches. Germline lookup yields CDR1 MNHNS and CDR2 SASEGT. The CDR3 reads CASRFPGQLIYGYTF. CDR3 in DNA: TGTGCCAGCAGATTCCCGGGACAGCTGATCTATGGCTACACCTTC.

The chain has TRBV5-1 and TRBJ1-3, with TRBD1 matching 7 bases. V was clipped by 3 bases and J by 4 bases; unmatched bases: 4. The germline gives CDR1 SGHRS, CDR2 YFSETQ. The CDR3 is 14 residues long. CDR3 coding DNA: TGCGCCAGCAGCTACGACAGGGCCGGAAACACCATATATTTT. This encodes CASSYDRAGNTIYF. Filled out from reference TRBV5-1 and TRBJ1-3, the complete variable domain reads KAGVTQTPRYLIKTRGQQVTLSCSPISGHRSVSWYQQTPGQGLQFLFEYFSETQRNKGNFPGRFSGRQFSNSRSEMNVSTLELGDSALYLCASSYDRAGNTIYFGEGSWLTVV.